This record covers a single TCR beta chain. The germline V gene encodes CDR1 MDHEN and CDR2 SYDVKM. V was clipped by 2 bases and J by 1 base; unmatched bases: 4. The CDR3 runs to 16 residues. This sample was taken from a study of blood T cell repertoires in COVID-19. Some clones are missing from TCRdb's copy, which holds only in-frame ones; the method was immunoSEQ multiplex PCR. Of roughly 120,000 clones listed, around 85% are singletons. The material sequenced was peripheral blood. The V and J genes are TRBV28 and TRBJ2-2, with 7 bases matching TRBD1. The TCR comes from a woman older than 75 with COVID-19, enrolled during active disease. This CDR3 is CASSLIGGGNTGELFF. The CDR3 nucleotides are TGTGCCAGCAGTTTAATAGGGGGCGGGAACACCGGGGAGCTGTTTTTT.